These T cell receptor beta chains were read from a single sample in a study of beta chain features in type 1 diabetes. The repertoire was sequenced with immunoSEQ multiplex PCR; TCRdb's copy has only in-frame clones and lacks some. The table shows a few hundred thousand clones, with roughly 14% occurring only once. Sequencing was carried out using naive CD4+ T cells from blood. These receptors came from a young man with type 1 diabetes. Each CDR3 is given with its conserved first and last residue. A D gene is named only where the DNA matches it firmly. Rows may omit the clone size; those that give it use once, few, many or a size class.

TRBV12-5	TRBJ2-7	-	-	13	CASGTSEIYEQYF	TGTGCTAGTGGGACCAGCGAGATCTACGAGCAGTACTTC
TRBV11-2	TRBJ2-2	-	-	15	CASSLAGGEGGELFF	TGTGCCAGCAGCTTGGCCGGGGGAGAGGGCGGGGAGCTGTTTTTT
TRBV30	TRBJ2-2	-	few	16	CAWSDPPAEVAGELFF	TGTGCCTGGAGTGACCCCCCAGCAGAGGTGGCCGGGGAGCTGTTTTTT
TRBV6-5	TRBJ2-1	-	-	14	CASSVTAGSSEQFF	TGTGCCAGCAGCGTGACAGCCGGTAGTAGTGAGCAGTTCTTC
TRBV30	TRBJ1-5	TRBD1	-	13	CAWMGQGGQPQHF	TGTGCCTGGATGGGACAGGGGGGTCAGCCCCAGCATTTT
TRBV27	TRBJ2-5	TRBD2	few	15	CASSLYLAGVETQYF	TGTGCCAGCAGTTTATACTTAGCGGGAGTGGAGACCCAGTACTTC
TRBV27	TRBJ2-7	TRBD2	-	14	CASRQPGGAYEQYF	TGTGCCAGCAGACAGCCGGGGGGAGCCTACGAGCAGTACTTC
TRBV5-1	TRBJ1-5	-	-	14	CASSFDGVSQPQHF	TGCGCCAGCAGCTTCGACGGGGTGAGTCAGCCCCAGCATTTT
TRBV27	TRBJ2-5	TRBD2	-	16	CASSPRRGLARETQYF	TGTGCCAGCAGTCCGAGACGGGGACTAGCCAGAGAGACCCAGTACTTC
TRBV5-4	TRBJ2-5	-	-	15	CASSLGGNNQETQYF	TGTGCCAGCAGCTTGGGCGGGAACAATCAAGAGACCCAGTACTTC
TRBV2	TRBJ2-1	TRBD1	-	12	CASSGPTGKQFF	TGTGCCAGCAGTGGTCCGACAGGGAAGCAGTTCTTC
TRBV28	TRBJ2-3	TRBD2	few	16	CASWTSGSSSTDTQYF	TGTGCCAGCTGGACTAGCGGGAGCTCTAGCACAGATACGCAGTATTTT
TRBV5-1	TRBJ2-7	TRBD2	few	16	CASSLRQRGLSYEQYF	TGCGCCAGCAGCTTGAGGCAGCGGGGCCTCTCCTACGAGCAGTACTTC
TRBV21-1	TRBJ1-4	-	few	15	CASSTGTGAEEKLFF	TGTGCCAGCAGCACGGGGACAGGGGCGGAAGAAAAACTGTTTTTT
TRBV23-1	TRBJ2-3	TRBD1	-	17	CASRDPKGGRVRDTQYF	TGCGCCAGCAGGGATCCAAAAGGGGGCAGGGTCAGAGATACGCAGTATTTT
TRBV27	TRBJ1-2	-	-	13	CASSPQGNYGYTF	TGTGCCAGCAGCCCACAGGGTAACTATGGCTACACCTTC